This TCR beta chain was captured by sequencing in a study of T cells after yellow fever vaccination. TCRdb reprocessed the 5' RACE reads via MiXCR and lists one record per CDR3 protein. This sample carries approximately 160,000 distinct CDR3 sequences, 5.5% to 7.5% of them seen once, and the ten largest clones take nearly 3%. This clonotype was counted at least ten times. Trimming removed 4 bases at V and 5 bases at J, with 13 bases between. Germline assignment: CDR1 SGHTA and CDR2 FQGNSA. The CDR3 spans 14 residues. The source was CD4+ T cells sorted from PBMCs, collected on the day of the first yellow fever vaccination. This TCR was recovered from a man aged 18-30 years who received the YFV17D yellow fever vaccine. The chain has TRBV7-2 and TRBJ2-3; the D is unclear. The CDR3 protein is CASSSRASGDTQYF. The DNA of the CDR3 is TGTGCCAGCAGCTCGCGAGCCTCGGGAGATACGCAGTATTTT.